This T cell receptor beta chain was observed in a study of cytotoxic CD8 clonotypes in ibrutinib-treated CLL (dated by TCRdb to the early 2020s). For the study in its entirety: The cohort included some 14 treatment-naive and ten to twelve relapsed/refractory patients; around 18 were IGHV unmutated. Cryopreserved peripheral blood mononuclear cells were obtained prior to treatment, at the time of response, and at either disease progression or sustained remission. Longitudinal samples were available for 26 of the 86 trial participants. The response samples were drawn at a median of approximately 11 months into treatment, with a range of about 6 to 36 months. Every remission and progressive disease sample was obtained while ibrutinib was still being received by the patients. An average of about 250,000 productive templates and 94,082 productive rearrangements was obtained per sample. Responses were partial in around 25 patients and complete in 2; after median approximately 5.5 years follow-up, about 14 stayed in remission and approximately twelve progressed. Broader findings and caveats from the paper: Public clonotypes were found to be uncommon and were observed to contract or remain stable during treatment; the increase in clonality was shown to reflect expansion of private clonotypes at ibrutinib response. Baseline clonality was found to be higher than that of age-matched healthy donors and was strongly correlated with circulating CD8+ T-cell counts. At ibrutinib response clonality went up, during sustained remission it held steady, and at progression it dropped back toward baseline. Sampling times were not matched between patients in sustained remission and patients whose disease was progressing, and lymph node repertoires were not examined.

Reading the label with the study, this specimen's time point is: progressive disease on ibrutinib. Roughly 1.9 micrograms of genomic DNA were extracted from cryopreserved PBMCs for TCR beta library preparation. High-throughput TCR beta sequencing was performed on longitudinal blood samples from CLL patients receiving ibrutinib monotherapy. Patients were enrolled in a phase 2 open-label single-center ibrutinib monotherapy trial. A MiSeq instrument was used for deep resolution sequencing, which targeted depths ranging from 1 in 1 million up to 1 in 200,000 T cells, with coverage averaging 10x for each clonotype. TCR beta libraries were generated with the immunoSEQ hsTCRB Kit. Concerning the study's data processing: Data were analyzed with ImmunoSEQ Data Assistant and ImmunoSEQ Analyzer, with V, D and J genes assigned per IMGT definitions. Clonality was computed as one minus normalized Shannon entropy of productive rearrangement frequencies, ranging from 0 to 1. Only overrepresented clonotypes making up at least 0.05% of each patient's repertoire were included in the public clonotype analysis. Fewer than 15 age-matched healthy donor repertoires from immuneACCESS served as clonality controls. The clones in this table, taken by TCRdb from immuneACCESS, are in-frame only. Not every clone is retained; where verified, under half of the shortfall comes from an unresolved V gene, and the cause of the rest is unknown. D and trimming were read from the DNA, whereas the V and J calls and clone size are those reported in that table. The sample yields approximately 74,000 clones; more than 75% were counted once. Of the sample, 7.5% to 9.5% is held by the ten largest clones.

As regards this clone: The clone's antigen remains unknown. No base-level quality is on record; no much larger clone is a single base apart.

Reading the germline V gene (reference sequence) gives CDR1 MNHEY and CDR2 SMNVEV. V was cut back by 3 bases and J by 3 bases, leaving a gap of 6 bases between them. CDR3 length: 14 amino acids, cysteine to phenylalanine. This entry keeps only the CDR3 DNA: 42 bases, framed from base 1. This TCR was sampled from a human donor with chronic lymphocytic leukemia. The chain joins TRBV27 to TRBJ2-6; the D gene cannot be named for sure. This sample comprised PBMCs, obtained at disease progression, from a patient treated with ibrutinib. Read as DNA, the sequence is TGTGCCAGCAGTTTGAAGGATGGGGCCAACGTCCTGACTTTC. Translated, it gives CASSLKDGANVLTF.